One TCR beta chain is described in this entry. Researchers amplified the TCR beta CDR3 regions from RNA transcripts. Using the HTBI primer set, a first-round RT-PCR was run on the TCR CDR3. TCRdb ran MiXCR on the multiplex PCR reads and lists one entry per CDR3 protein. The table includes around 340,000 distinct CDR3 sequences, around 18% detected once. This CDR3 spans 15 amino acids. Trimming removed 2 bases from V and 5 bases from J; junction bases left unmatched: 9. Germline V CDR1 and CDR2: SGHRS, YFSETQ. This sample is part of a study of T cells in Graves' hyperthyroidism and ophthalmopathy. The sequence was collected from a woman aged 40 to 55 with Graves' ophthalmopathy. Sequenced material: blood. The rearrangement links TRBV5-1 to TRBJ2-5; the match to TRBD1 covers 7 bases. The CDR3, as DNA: TGCGCCAGCAGCTTTGAGGGGGCGGCACTGGAGACCCAGTACTTC. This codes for CASSFEGAALETQYF.